The T cell receptor beta chain described here comes from a study of glioma-infiltrating T cells after dendritic cell vaccination. V dropped 0 bases and J dropped 11 bases, with 7 bases sitting between them. There are 11 residues in the CDR3. The germline V gene encodes CDR1 SEHNR and CDR2 FQNEAQ (reference sequence). TCRdb's copy holds only in-frame clones and misses some; the assay was immunoSEQ multiplex PCR. The sample lists tens of thousands of clones, under 90% occurring once. The rearrangement uses TRBV7-9 and TRBJ1-2; D is perhaps TRBD1 (6 bases). Sequenced here: blood, sampled before dendritic cell vaccination. The receptor was derived from a human donor with glioblastoma. The CDR3 reads CASSLAGQYTF. The CDR3 bases are TGTGCCAGCAGCTTAGCAGGACAGTACACCTTC. Based on the CDR3 plus reference TRBV7-9 and TRBJ1-2, the full variable domain is DTGVSQNPRHKITKRGQNVTFRCDPISEHNRLYWYRQTLGQGPEFLTYFQNEAQLEKSRLLSDRFSAERPKGSFSTLEIQRTEQGDSAMYLCASSLAGQYTFGSGTRLTVV.